This paragraph covers one T cell receptor (beta chain) sequence. Its antigen is unidentified. This entry belongs to a study of cytomegalovirus exposure and HLA in healthy donors. Points from the study as a whole: The dataset shows that most TCR sequences were rare, while some public TCRs occurred in many donors. Three CMV-associated chains proved CMV antigen-specific in vitro. Using the classifier, cytomegalovirus status was reportedly diagnosed with high specificity and sensitivity.

V shed 6 bases and J 5 bases; nucleotides not matched to a gene: 12. The CDR3 spans 15 residues. In germline, CDR1 is MDHEN, CDR2 SYDVKM. PCR amplification relied on 60 Vbeta primers (plus 13 Jbeta primers). Clones were sequenced by immunoSEQ multiplex PCR, and TCRdb holds only the in-frame ones, with some missing. The data contain under 120,000 clones, roughly 85% of them seen just once; the ten biggest clones take up approximately 3%. The chain joins TRBV28 to TRBJ1-1; the match to TRBD1 covers 7 bases. The sample was PBMCs. The sequence came from a woman between 35 and 50 years old in good health and CMV-seronegative. CDR3 sequence (DNA): TGTGCCAGCAGCCCTAGGGGGCAGGGGGGAACTGAAGCTTTCTTT. Protein product: CASSPRGQGGTEAFF.